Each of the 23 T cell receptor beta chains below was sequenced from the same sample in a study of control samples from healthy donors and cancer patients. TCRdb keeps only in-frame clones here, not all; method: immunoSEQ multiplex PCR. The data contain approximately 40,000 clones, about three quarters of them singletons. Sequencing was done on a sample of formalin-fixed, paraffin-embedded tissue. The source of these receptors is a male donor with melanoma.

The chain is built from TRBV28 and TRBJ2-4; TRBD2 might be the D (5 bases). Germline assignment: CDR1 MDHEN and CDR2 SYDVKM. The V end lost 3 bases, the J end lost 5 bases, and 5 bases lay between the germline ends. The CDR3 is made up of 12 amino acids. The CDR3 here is CASSLGENIQYF. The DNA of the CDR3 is TGTGCCAGCAGTTTGGGAGAAAACATTCAGTACTTC.

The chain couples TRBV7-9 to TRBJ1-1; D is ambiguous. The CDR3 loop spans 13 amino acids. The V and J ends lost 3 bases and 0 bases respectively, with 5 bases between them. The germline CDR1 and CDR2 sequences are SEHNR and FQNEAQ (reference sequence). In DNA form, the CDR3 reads TGTGCCAGCAGCTTTGCATTGAACACTGAAGCTTTCTTT. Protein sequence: CASSFALNTEAFF.

This CDR3 reads CASRPRGTDTQYF. Written as DNA, the CDR3 is TGTGCCAGCAGACCCCGGGGCACAGATACGCAGTATTTT. This sequence joins TRBV6-6 and TRBJ2-3; D call uncertain. V dropped 6 bases and J dropped 1 base, with 8 bases sitting between them. Germline-derived CDR1 and CDR2 are MNHNY and SVGAGI (reference sequence). The CDR3 is 13 amino acids.

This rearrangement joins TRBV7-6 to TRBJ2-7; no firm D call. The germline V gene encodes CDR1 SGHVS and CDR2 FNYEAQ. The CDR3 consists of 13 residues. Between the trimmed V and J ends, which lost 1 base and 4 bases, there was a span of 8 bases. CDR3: CASSLGTQYEQYF. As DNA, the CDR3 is TGTGCCAGCAGCTTAGGGACCCAGTACGAGCAGTACTTC.

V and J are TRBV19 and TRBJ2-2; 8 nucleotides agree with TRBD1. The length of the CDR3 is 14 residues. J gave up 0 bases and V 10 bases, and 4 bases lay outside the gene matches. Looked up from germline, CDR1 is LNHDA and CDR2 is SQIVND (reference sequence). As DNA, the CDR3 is TGTGCCACCCGGACAGGGACGAACACCGGGGAGCTGTTTTTT. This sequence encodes CATRTGTNTGELFF.

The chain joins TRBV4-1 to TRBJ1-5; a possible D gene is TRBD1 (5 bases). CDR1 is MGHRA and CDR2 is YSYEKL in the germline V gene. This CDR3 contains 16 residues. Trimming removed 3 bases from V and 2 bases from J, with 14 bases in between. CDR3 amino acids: CASSQGGPFGNQPQHF. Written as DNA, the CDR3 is TGCGCCAGCAGCCAGGGGGGTCCATTTGGCAATCAGCCCCAGCATTTT.

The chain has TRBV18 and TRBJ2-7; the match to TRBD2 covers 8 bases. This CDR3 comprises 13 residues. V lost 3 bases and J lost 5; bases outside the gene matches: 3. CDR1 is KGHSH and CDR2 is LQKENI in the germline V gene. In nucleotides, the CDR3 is TGTGCCAGCTCACCTAGCGGGGTCGACGAGCAGTACTTC. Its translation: CASSPSGVDEQYF. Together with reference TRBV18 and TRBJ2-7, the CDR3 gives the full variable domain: NAGVMQNPRHLVRRRGQEARLRCSPMKGHSHVYWYRQLPEEGLKFMVYLQKENIIDESGMPKERFSAEFPKEGPSILRIQQVVRGDSAAYFCASSPSGVDEQYFGPGTRLTVT.

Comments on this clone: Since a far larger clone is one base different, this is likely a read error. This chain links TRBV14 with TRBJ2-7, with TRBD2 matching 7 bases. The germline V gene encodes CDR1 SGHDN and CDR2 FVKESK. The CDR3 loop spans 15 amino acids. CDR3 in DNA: TGTGTCAGCAGTTCTGTTAGCGGGCCATCATACGAGCAGTACTTC. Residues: CVSSSVSGPSYEQYF. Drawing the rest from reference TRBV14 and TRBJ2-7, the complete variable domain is EAGVTQFPSHSVIEKGQTVTLRCDPISGHDNLYWYRRVMGKEIKFLLHFVKESKQDESGMPNNRFLAERTGGTYSTLKVQPAELEDSGVYFCVSSSVSGPSYEQYFGPGTRLTVT.

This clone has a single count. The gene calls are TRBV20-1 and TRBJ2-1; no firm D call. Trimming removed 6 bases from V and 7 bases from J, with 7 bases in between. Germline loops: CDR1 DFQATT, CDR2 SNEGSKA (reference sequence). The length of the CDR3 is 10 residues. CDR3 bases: TGCAGTGCCAGGAAGAATGAGCAGTTCTTC. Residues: CSARKNEQFF.

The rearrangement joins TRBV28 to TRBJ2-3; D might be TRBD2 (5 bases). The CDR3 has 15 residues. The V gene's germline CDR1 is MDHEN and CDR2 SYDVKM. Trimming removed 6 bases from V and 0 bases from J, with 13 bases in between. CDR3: CASSRGLSSTDTQYF. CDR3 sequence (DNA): TGTGCCAGCAGCCGCGGACTCTCGAGCACAGATACGCAGTATTTT.

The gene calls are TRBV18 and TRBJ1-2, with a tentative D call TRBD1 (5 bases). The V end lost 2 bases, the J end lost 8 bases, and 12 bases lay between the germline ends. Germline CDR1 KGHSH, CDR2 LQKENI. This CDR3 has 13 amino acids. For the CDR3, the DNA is TGTGCCAGCTCACCAGGCCAGGGAGAGGGCTACACCTTC. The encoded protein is CASSPGQGEGYTF.

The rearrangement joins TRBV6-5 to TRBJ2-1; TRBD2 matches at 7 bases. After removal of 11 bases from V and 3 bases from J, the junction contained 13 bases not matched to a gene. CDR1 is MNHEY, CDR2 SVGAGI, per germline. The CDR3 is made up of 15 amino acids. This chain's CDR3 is CALSLLAESYNEQFF. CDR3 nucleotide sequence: TGTGCCCTCAGTCTCCTAGCGGAGAGCTACAATGAGCAGTTCTTC.

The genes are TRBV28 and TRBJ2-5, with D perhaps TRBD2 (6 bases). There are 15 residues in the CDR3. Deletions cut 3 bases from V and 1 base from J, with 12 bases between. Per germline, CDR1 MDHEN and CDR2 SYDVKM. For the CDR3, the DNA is TGTGCCAGCAGTTTTCGGGGGTACCCCCAAGAGACCCAGTACTTC. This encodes CASSFRGYPQETQYF.

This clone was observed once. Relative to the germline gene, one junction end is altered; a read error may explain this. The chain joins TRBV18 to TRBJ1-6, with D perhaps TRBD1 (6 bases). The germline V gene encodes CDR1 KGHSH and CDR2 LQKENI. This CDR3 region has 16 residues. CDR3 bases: TGTGCCAGCTCACCCTTTATGGACAGAAATAATTCACCCTTCCACTTT. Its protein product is CASSPFMDRNNSPFHF.

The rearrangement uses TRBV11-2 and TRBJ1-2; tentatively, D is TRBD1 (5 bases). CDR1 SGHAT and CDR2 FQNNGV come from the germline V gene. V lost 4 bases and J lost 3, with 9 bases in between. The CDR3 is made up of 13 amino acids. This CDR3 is CASSSGLDYGYTF. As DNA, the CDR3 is TGTGCCAGCAGCTCAGGGTTGGACTATGGCTACACCTTC.

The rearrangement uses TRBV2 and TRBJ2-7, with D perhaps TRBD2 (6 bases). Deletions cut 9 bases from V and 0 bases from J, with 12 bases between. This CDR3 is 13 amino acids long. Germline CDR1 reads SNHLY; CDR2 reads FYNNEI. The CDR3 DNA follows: TGTGCCAGAGGCGGGACTGACTCCTACGAGCAGTACTTC. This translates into CARGGTDSYEQYF.

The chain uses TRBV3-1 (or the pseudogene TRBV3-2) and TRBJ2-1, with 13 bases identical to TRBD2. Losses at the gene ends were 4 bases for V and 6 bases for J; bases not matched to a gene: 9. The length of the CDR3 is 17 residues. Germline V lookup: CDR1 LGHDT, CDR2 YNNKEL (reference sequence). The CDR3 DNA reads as TGTGCCAGCAGCCTATTCCAACTAGCGGGAGGGCCCAATGAGCAGTTCTTC. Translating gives CASSLFQLAGGPNEQFF.

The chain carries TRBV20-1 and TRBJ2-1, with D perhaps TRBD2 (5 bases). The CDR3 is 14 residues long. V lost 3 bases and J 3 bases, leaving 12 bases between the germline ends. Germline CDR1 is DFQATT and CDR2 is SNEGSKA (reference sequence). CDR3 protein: CSASGGSVYNEQFF. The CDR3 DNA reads TGCAGTGCTAGTGGAGGTAGCGTCTACAATGAGCAGTTCTTC.

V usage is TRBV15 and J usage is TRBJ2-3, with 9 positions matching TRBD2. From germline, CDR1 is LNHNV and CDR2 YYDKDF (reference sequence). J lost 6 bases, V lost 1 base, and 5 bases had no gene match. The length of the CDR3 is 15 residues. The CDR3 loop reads CATSRAGGRADTQYF. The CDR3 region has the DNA TGTGCCACCAGCAGAGCCGGCGGGAGGGCGGATACGCAGTATTTT.

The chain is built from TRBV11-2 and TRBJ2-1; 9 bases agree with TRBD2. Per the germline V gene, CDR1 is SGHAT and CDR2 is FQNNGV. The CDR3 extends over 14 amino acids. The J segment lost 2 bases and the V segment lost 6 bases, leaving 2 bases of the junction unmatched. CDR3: CASRRGRAYNEQFF. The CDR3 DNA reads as TGTGCCAGCAGACGCGGGAGGGCCTACAATGAGCAGTTCTTC.

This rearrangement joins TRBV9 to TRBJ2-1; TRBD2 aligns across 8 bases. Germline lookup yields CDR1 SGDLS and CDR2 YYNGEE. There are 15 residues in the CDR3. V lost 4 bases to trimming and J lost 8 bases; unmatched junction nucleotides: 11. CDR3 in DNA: TGTGCCAGCAGCTTTAGCGGGACCCTTTTTGATGAGCAGTTCTTC. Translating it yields CASSFSGTLFDEQFF.

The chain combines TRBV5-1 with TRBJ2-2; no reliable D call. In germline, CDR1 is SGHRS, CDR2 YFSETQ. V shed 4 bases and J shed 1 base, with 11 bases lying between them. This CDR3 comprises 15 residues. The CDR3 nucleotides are TGCGCCAGCAGCACTAACACCGGGAACACCGGGGAGCTGTTTTTT. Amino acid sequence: CASSTNTGNTGELFF.

CDR3: CASSLVDGYGGYTF. CDR3 in DNA: TGCGCCAGCAGCTTAGTGGACGGTTATGGGGGCTACACCTTC. The V gene is TRBV5-1, the J gene TRBJ1-2; the D is unclear. Germline values: CDR1 SGHRS, CDR2 YFSETQ. The germline V and J ends were trimmed by 2 bases and 8 bases, with 16 bases remaining between them. This CDR3 comprises 14 residues.